This TCR beta chain was sequenced for a study of glioma-infiltrating T cells. This clonotype occurred a few times. Its specificity is unknown. CDR3 length: 17 amino acids. The germline CDR1 and CDR2 sequences are MNHEY and SVGAGI. V was clipped by 6 bases and J by 2 bases, with 21 bases between them. TCR alpha and beta CDR3 regions were amplified from RNA using iRepertoire nested multiplex PCR. From the multiplex PCR reads, TCRdb called clonotypes with MiXCR, one entry per CDR3 protein. The sample yields roughly 350,000 distinct CDR3 sequences, less than 50% seen once. Study-level points and caveats: Signature shared blood CDR3 motifs were enriched in low-divergence and depleted in high-divergence patients.

The material sequenced was glioma tissue, nonneoplastic brain tissue, or PBMCs (not recorded which). This receptor was taken from a human donor with low-grade glioma or glioblastoma, undergoing nonglioma brain surgery, or in good health (not recorded which). V usage is TRBV6-5 and J usage is TRBJ2-3; the D gene is possibly TRBD2 (5 bases). This CDR3 reads CASSQALLADLTDTQYF. The CDR3 DNA sequence: TGTGCCAGCAGCCAAGCGTTGCTAGCCGATCTCACAGATACGCAGTATTTT.